This TCR beta chain was profiled in a study of T cell clonotyping in hematopoietic cell transplantation (dated by TCRdb to the early 2020s). About the investigation overall: Pretransplant recipient samples were obtained after cytoreduction. A total of over 130 blood samples were gathered in the study from 35 consecutive transplant recipients along with their related donors. Recruitment of patients was conducted between 2015 and 2017, and follow-up was continued until September 2020 or death.

The immunoSEQ assay, a bias-controlled multiplex PCR using V- and J-specific primers, was used to amplify TCR beta CDR3 regions from genomic DNA. In a second PCR step, the CDR3 amplicons were tagged with a proprietary barcode plus Illumina adapter sequences. An Illumina MiSeq instrument was used to sequence the CDR3 libraries. Processing in the source paper ran as follows. immunoSEQ Analyzer 3.0 was used for export and quality control, with R Bioconductor and Immunarch used for downstream analyses. Only productive rearrangements in the normalized downsampled data set were used to calculate repertoire metrics. In the normalized cohort, clonotypes with more than 5 templates were defined as pathologically expanded. The Inverse Simpson Index served as the measure of repertoire diversity. To capture all clonotypes, CMV-specificity analyses were performed on the non-normalized data set. TCRdb re-hosts the immuneACCESS table, in-frame sequences only. Its copies lack some clones; in the studies checked, an unresolved V gene accounts for under half of them, and the cause for the rest is not known. The V and J calls and clone size come from that table; D and trimming were worked out from the DNA. The sample table lists fewer than 20,000 clones, more than 70% of them with a count of one. The ten largest clones take up approximately 8% of the sample.

As regards this clone: This clone's antigen is unknown. Nothing much larger sits one base from this clone, and base qualities are not available.

The intended sense of this specimen's time point label: recipient sample about 28 days before transplant, after cytoreduction. Recipient blood was collected about 28 days before transplant and at days 30, 100 and 180 after transplant. Using Nuclei Lysis Solution, genomic DNA was extracted from unfractionated peripheral blood mononuclear cells that were either fresh or cryopreserved. Overall study outcomes, separate from this receptor: Broader posttransplant TCR repertoire diversity was predicted by donor and pretransplant recipient Inverse Simpson Index values. Only a small fraction of recipient repertoires overlapped donor repertoires, with over 97% appearing de novo at the given depth. After transplant, TCR diversity in recipients dropped, and pathologically expanded clonotypes increased progressively from day 30 to day 180. Sample size was limited, and cells were not sorted, so CD4 and CD8 repertoire contributions could not be separated.

The clonotype comes from a man aged 50 or older with acute myeloid leukemia. Some clones in this sample may be carry-over from other donors' samples. Here the sequenced sample was peripheral blood mononuclear cells, taken before stem cell transplant.

The CDR3 protein: CASGRTDTGELFF. The nucleotide sequence reads as follows: TGTGCCAGCGGCAGGACCGACACCGGGGAGCTGTTTTTT. Here the chain combines TRBV6-5 and TRBJ2-2; no confident D gene assignment can be made. The germline V gene yields MNHEY for CDR1 and SVGAGI for CDR2. CDR3 length: 13 amino acids, cysteine to phenylalanine. Just CDR3 DNA is preserved here, 39 bases in frame from base 1. V drops 8 bases and J drops 3 bases, leaving 10 bases in between.